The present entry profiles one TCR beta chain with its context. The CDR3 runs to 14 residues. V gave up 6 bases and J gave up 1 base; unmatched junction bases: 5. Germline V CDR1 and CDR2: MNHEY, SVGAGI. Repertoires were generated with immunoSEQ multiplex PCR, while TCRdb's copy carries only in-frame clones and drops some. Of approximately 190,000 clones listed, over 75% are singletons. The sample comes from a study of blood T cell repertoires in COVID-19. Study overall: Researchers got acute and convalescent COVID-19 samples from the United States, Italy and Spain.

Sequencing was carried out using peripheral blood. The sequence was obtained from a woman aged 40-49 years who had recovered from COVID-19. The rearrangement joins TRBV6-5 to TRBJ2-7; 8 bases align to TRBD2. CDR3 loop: CASRPRGGSYEQYF. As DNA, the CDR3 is TGTGCCAGCAGGCCCCGGGGGGGATCCTACGAGCAGTACTTC.